The next 9 T cell receptor beta chains were all read from a single sample in a study of beta chain features in type 1 diabetes. Sequencing targeted expressed TCRB transcripts, as all isolated RNA had been reverse transcribed. The protocol was immunoSEQ multiplex PCR, while the TCRdb copy is restricted to in-frame clones and leaves out a portion. The sample carries hundreds of thousands of clones, around 12% recorded once. The source material was naive CD4+ T cells from blood. The receptors stem from a man between 18 and 29 years old in good health.

This clone was observed a handful of times. V and J are TRBV27 and TRBJ1-2, with a possible D match to TRBD1 (5 bases). CDR3 length: 11 amino acids. The V and J ends lost 7 bases and 3 bases respectively, with 6 bases between them. In germline, CDR1 is MNHEY, CDR2 SMNVEV (reference sequence). The DNA of the CDR3 is TGTGCCAGCAAAGGGGACTATGGCTACACCTTC. Protein sequence: CASKGDYGYTF.

This clone was picked up a small number of times. The same CDR3 is also encoded by other DNA sequences in this sample. The genes are TRBV7-3 and TRBJ2-3, with 10 bases aligning to TRBD1. The CDR3 contains 15 residues. The germline CDR1 and CDR2 sequences are SGHTA and FQGTGA. J was trimmed by 3 bases and V by 2 bases; bases with no gene match: 2. CDR3: CASSLRGQGTDTQYF. CDR3 DNA sequence: TGTGCCAGCAGCTTACGGGGACAGGGGACAGATACGCAGTATTTT.

This clone came up a few times. V usage is TRBV28 and J usage is TRBJ1-2; D remains unclear. This CDR3 contains 11 residues. V was clipped by 6 bases and J by 8 bases, with 10 bases between them. CDR1 and CDR2 (germline): MDHEN, SYDVKM. The CDR3 DNA reads as TGTGCCAGCAGCCAGTTCGGGGGCTACACCTTC. It yields the protein CASSQFGGYTF.

The chain uses TRBV6-6 and TRBJ1-1; 9 positions agree with TRBD1. The CDR3 runs to 15 residues. V lost 7 bases, J lost 4 bases, and 10 bases stayed unmatched. The germline V gene encodes CDR1 MNHNY and CDR2 SVGAGI (reference sequence). The CDR3 here is CASINSGTGSTEAFF. The CDR3 bases are TGTGCCAGCATTAACTCCGGGACAGGGTCCACTGAAGCTTTCTTT.

A few counts support this clone. The gene calls are TRBV19 and TRBJ2-1, with 8 bases lining up with TRBD2. The CDR3 runs to 16 residues. Germline loops: CDR1 LNHDA, CDR2 SQIVND (reference sequence). With 7 bases clipped from V and 3 bases from J, the junction kept 11 bases outside the gene matches. In DNA, the CDR3 is TGTGCCAGTACCCTCACCGTGCTAGCGGGCTACAATGAGCAGTTCTTC. This codes for CASTLTVLAGYNEQFF.

This chain links TRBV7-6 with TRBJ1-2, with D tentatively TRBD1 (5 bases). Trimming pared 5 bases from V and 7 bases from J, leaving 14 bases between. Germline loops: CDR1 SGHVS, CDR2 FNYEAQ. The CDR3 spans 13 residues. The CDR3 sequence: CASSPEAGVGYTF. In DNA form, the CDR3 reads TGTGCCAGCAGCCCCGAGGCGGGGGTTGGCTACACCTTC.

V usage is TRBV23-1 and J usage is TRBJ2-3; 9 nucleotides line up with TRBD1. TRBV23-1 is designated an ORF whose function remains uncertain. Trimming removed 4 bases from V and 4 bases from J; junction bases left unmatched: 12. The CDR3 totals 17 residues. The CDR3 is CASSPAGGTGMADTQYF. CDR3 bases: TGCGCCAGCAGTCCCGCCGGGGGGACAGGGATGGCAGATACGCAGTATTTT.

This clone was counted only a few times. The CDR3 loop reads CASSLQGEQDIQYF. In nucleotides, the CDR3 is TGTGCCAGCAGCTTACAGGGGGAACAGGACATTCAGTACTTC. V gene TRBV7-2 combines with J gene TRBJ2-4, with 7 bases aligning to TRBD1. Germline CDR1 and CDR2: SGHTA and FQGNSA. J was trimmed by 8 bases and V by 2 bases; bases with no gene match: 6. This CDR3 has 14 residues.

In its sample, this clone was seen a few times. The chain links TRBV11-2 to TRBJ2-1; 9 nucleotides line up with TRBD2. This CDR3 region has 17 residues. CDR1 is SGHAT, CDR2 FQNNGV, per germline. Trimming at V came to 5 bases and at J to 0 bases, leaving 8 bases not matched to a gene. The CDR3 here is CASSLTYSGSSYNEQFF. In DNA form, the CDR3 reads TGTGCCAGCAGCCTCACTTATAGCGGGAGCTCCTACAATGAGCAGTTCTTC.